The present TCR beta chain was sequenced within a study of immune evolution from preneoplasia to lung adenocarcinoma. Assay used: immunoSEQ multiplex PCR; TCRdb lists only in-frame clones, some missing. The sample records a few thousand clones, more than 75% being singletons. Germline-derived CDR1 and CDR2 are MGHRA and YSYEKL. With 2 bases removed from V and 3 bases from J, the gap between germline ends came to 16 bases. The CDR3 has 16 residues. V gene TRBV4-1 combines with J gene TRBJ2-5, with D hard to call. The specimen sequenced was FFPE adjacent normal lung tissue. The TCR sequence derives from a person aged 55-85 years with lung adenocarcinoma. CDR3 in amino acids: CASSQNSGRWEETQYF. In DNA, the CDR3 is TGCGCCAGCAGCCAAAATTCCGGACGGTGGGAAGAGACCCAGTACTTC.